A selection of T cell receptor beta chains follows, all from one sample in a study of blood T cell repertoires in COVID-19. Only in-frame clones appear in the TCRdb table, and some are missing; sequencing was by immunoSEQ multiplex PCR. The data hold around 380,000 clones, with 70% to 90% observed a single time. The sample was PBMCs or T cells enriched from blood (not recorded which). The receptors here all came from a man aged 30 to 45 who had recovered from COVID-19. Each CDR3 is given with its conserved first and last residue. Each record gives: clone size, D gene, CDR3 length, V gene, J gene, CDR3 DNA, CDR3 protein. D genes are given only for firm matches. Clone size is not always given. Where it is, it says once, few, many or a class for expanded clones.

>-|TRBD2|15|TRBV2|TRBJ2-3
TGTGCCAGCAGTGAAGGCGGGGGGCGGACAGATACGCAGTATTTT
CASSEGGGRTDTQYF
>few|TRBD2|16|TRBV18|TRBJ2-1
TGTGCCAGCTCACCACAAGGGACTAGCGGGGGTCGGGAGCAGTTCTTC
CASSPQGTSGGREQFF
>-|-|12|TRBV15|TRBJ1-5
TGTGCCACCAGCAGAGATTTGGGCCCCCAGCATTTT
CATSRDLGPQHF
>-|TRBD1|15|TRBV29-1|TRBJ2-6
TGCAGTTTTCGCGGACAGGGTTCCGGGGCCAACGTCCTGACTTTC
CSFRGQGSGANVLTF
>-|TRBD1|15|TRBV9|TRBJ1-1
TGTGCCAGCAGCGTAGATCAGGGGGCGGACACTGAAGCTTTCTTT
CASSVDQGADTEAFF
>-|-|13|TRBV18|TRBJ1-1
TGTGCCAGCTCACCGGGCTCGAACACTGAAGCTTTCTTT
CASSPGSNTEAFF
>once|-|11|TRBV6-5|TRBJ2-1
TGTGCCAGCAGCACCCCCGAGCTACAGTTCTTC
CASSTPELQFF
>once|-|16|TRBV6-6|TRBJ1-6
TGTGCCAGCAGTTACGAAGCAGGTGTGTCTCTTTCACCCCTCCACTTT
CASSYEAGVSLSPLHF
>once|-|15|TRBV9|TRBJ1-4
TGTGCCAGCAGCGCCCTGGGAGGGGCGGGTGAAAAACTGTTTTTT
CASSALGGAGEKLFF
>-|TRBD1|15|TRBV11-2|TRBJ1-4
TGTGCCAGCAGTCATAAGGGGGCTTTAAATGAAAAACTGTTTTTT
CASSHKGALNEKLFF
>-|-|14|TRBV11-2|TRBJ2-7
TGTGCCAGCAGCCAGTCCCAGGGGTTCTACGAGCAGTACTTC
CASSQSQGFYEQYF
>-|-|13|TRBV11-2|TRBJ1-1
TGTGCCAGCAGCTTAGCCTTTAACACTGAAGCTTTCTTT
CASSLAFNTEAFF
>-|-|15|TRBV4-3|TRBJ1-2
TGCGCCAGCAGCCAAGATGTGGACATTAACTATGGCTACACCTTC
CASSQDVDINYGYTF
>-|-|16|TRBV4-1|TRBJ1-5
TGCGCCAGCAGCCAACTCTACAGGGCCCTGGGGTCGCCCCAGCATTTT
CASSQLYRALGSPQHF
>-|TRBD1|13|TRBV7-2|TRBJ1-2
TGTGCCAGCAGCTTATCAGGGGGCATTGGCTACACCTTC
CASSLSGGIGYTF
>-|TRBD1|15|TRBV6-4|TRBJ1-6
TGTGCCAGCAGTGCCGAGACAGGGGGTAATTCACCCCTCCACTTT
CASSAETGGNSPLHF
>once|TRBD2|13|TRBV30|TRBJ2-3
TGTGCCTGGAGCGGGGGGTTCACAGATACGCAGTATTTT
CAWSGGFTDTQYF
>-|-|15|TRBV9|TRBJ2-3
TGTGCCAGCAGCGTCACGACAAAAATGGCAGATACGCAGTATTTT
CASSVTTKMADTQYF
>-|-|13|TRBV10-1|TRBJ1-1
TGCGCCAGCAGCCAGGGTCGGTACACTGAAGCTTTCTTT
CASSQGRYTEAFF
>-|-|15|TRBV19|TRBJ1-4
TGTGCCAGTAGTAGGGACACAGCCACTAATGAAAAACTGTTTTTT
CASSRDTATNEKLFF
>-|-|14|TRBV5-1|TRBJ2-5
TGCGCCAGCAGCCCTGGGACACAACAGGAGACCCAGTACTTC
CASSPGTQQETQYF
>few|-|14|TRBV5-1|TRBJ2-7
TGCGCCAGCAGCCTCGGGACACACACCTACGAGCAGTACTTC
CASSLGTHTYEQYF
>-|-|16|TRBV4-1|TRBJ2-1
TGCGCCAGCATGGGAAGGACAGTAAATCCCTACAATGAGCAGTTCTTC
CASMGRTVNPYNEQFF
>-|-|15|TRBV5-4|TRBJ2-1
TGTGCCAGCAGCGCCCGACGGGAAGCCTACAATGAGCAGTTCTTC
CASSARREAYNEQFF
>-|TRBD1|17|TRBV2|TRBJ2-7
TGTGCCAGCAGTGAAGGAAGGGGGACAGGGGTCCCCTACGAGCAGTACTTC
CASSEGRGTGVPYEQYF
>-|-|14|TRBV18|TRBJ1-5
TGTGCCAGCTCACCGCAGGTAACTGATCAGCCCCAGCATTTT
CASSPQVTDQPQHF
>-|-|14|TRBV5-6|TRBJ1-2
TGTGCCAGCAGCACCGACTTCTTTGGGTATGGCTACACCTTC
CASSTDFFGYGYTF
>-|-|14|TRBV7-2|TRBJ2-7
TGTGCCAGCAGCTTCAACGGCAGGCTCTACGAGCAGTACTTC
CASSFNGRLYEQYF
>-|-|14|TRBV5-5|TRBJ1-5
TGTGCCAGCAGCTTCGAAGGAGGCAATCAGCCCCAGCATTTT
CASSFEGGNQPQHF
>-|TRBD1|14|TRBV2|TRBJ1-1
TGTGCCAGCGGATACAGGGGGCTGGACACTGAAGCTTTCTTT
CASGYRGLDTEAFF
>-|-|14|TRBV6-1|TRBJ2-1
TGTGCCAGCAGTGAAGGCGTACAGGCTTATGGGCAGTTCTTC
CASSEGVQAYGQFF
>-|TRBD1|15|TRBV18|TRBJ1-1
TGTGCCAGCTCCCGGGGACAGAGAGAGAACACTGAAGCTTTCTTT
CASSRGQRENTEAFF
>-|TRBD1|15|TRBV18|TRBJ1-4
TGTGCCAGCTCACCCCGGGACAGCGCTATGGAAAAACTGTTTTTT
CASSPRDSAMEKLFF
>-|-|14|TRBV6-5|TRBJ1-1
TGTGCCAGCATGGGTGTGGGGGCGGACACTGAAGCTTTCTTT
CASMGVGADTEAFF
>few|TRBD1|17|TRBV19|TRBJ2-5
TGTGCCAGTAGGCTGACAGGGTTTTTCGGGGTTGGAGAGACCCAGTACTTC
CASRLTGFFGVGETQYF
>-|TRBD2|14|TRBV29-1|TRBJ2-1
TGCAGCGCCCCCGTAGCGGGGGCTTACAATGAGCAGTTCTTC
CSAPVAGAYNEQFF
>-|-|14|TRBV4-3|TRBJ1-1
TGCGCCAGCAGCCAAGATCGGGGGGCCTCTGAAGCTTTCTTT
CASSQDRGASEAFF
>-|-|13|TRBV10-1|TRBJ2-5
TGCGCCAGCAGTGCGGGATTCCAAGAGACCCAGTACTTC
CASSAGFQETQYF
>-|TRBD2|15|TRBV4-2|TRBJ2-5
TGTGCCAGCAGCCCCGGGACTAGCGGGGGTGAGACCCAGTACTTC
CASSPGTSGGETQYF
>-|TRBD1|14|TRBV13|TRBJ1-4
TGTGCCAGCAGCTTTGACAGGGGCGGTGAAAAACTGTTTTTT
CASSFDRGGEKLFF
>-|TRBD2|15|TRBV2|TRBJ2-7
TGTGCCAGCAGTGAGACGACTAGCGGGATCTACGAGCAGTACTTC
CASSETTSGIYEQYF
>once|TRBD2|16|TRBV11-3|TRBJ2-1
TGTGCCAGCAGCTTAGAGGCTAGCGGGGGGGTGAATGAGCAGTTCTTC
CASSLEASGGVNEQFF
>few|-|16|TRBV3-1/TRBV3-2|TRBJ1-3
TGTGCCAGCAGCCTTGGCGGGATTAGCTCTGGAAACACCATATATTTT
CASSLGGISSGNTIYF
>-|TRBD1|14|TRBV11-2|TRBJ2-5
TGTGCCAGCAGCTTCGACAGGGGTGGAGAGACCCAGTACTTC
CASSFDRGGETQYF
>-|-|13|TRBV2|TRBJ1-2
TGTGCCAGCACCCCCGAGAACCTTTATGGCTACACCTTC
CASTPENLYGYTF
>-|TRBD2|19|TRBV11-3|TRBJ2-3
TGTGCCAGCAGCTTATCGTCCCCCCAGACTAGCGGTGGCACAGATACGCAGTATTTT
CASSLSSPQTSGGTDTQYF
>-|-|14|TRBV5-1|TRBJ1-5
TGCGCCAGCAGCTCAGGGATCGAGAATCAGCCCCAGCATTTT
CASSSGIENQPQHF
>-|-|13|TRBV6-6|TRBJ1-1
TGTGCCAGCACCTACGGGACAACGACTGAAGCTTTCTTT
CASTYGTTTEAFF
>-|-|13|TRBV10-3|TRBJ1-2
TGTGCCATCAGTGAGTTTCCCAGGGATGGCTACACCTTC
CAISEFPRDGYTF